The text below deals with one T cell receptor (beta chain). How the authors handled the data: Reference gene primer amplification gave nucleated cell count estimates. Generated by immunoSEQ multiplex PCR, the TCRdb table keeps only in-frame clones and is missing some. D and trimming come from the DNA, and the V and J calls and clone size come from that table. The data hold 150,000 or so clones, with 81% observed a single time. Germline CDR1 is MGHRA and CDR2 is YSYEKL. The CDR3 consists of 16 residues. V was shortened by 4 bases and J by 3 bases, with 13 bases between the two germline ends. These data originate in a study of blood T cell repertoires in COVID-19. Study-level background: T cells, B-cell-depleted T cells, or PBMCs provided the cDNA or gDNA that served as material.

The TCR sequence derives from a human donor with acute or convalescent COVID-19. The donor label of this sample is uncertain. The rearrangement joins TRBV4-1 to TRBJ1-6; no reliable D call. Sequenced input: peripheral blood. CDR3 in amino acids: CASSLIHGIYNSPLHF. The DNA of the CDR3 is TGCGCCAGCAGCCTTATACACGGGATCTATAATTCACCCCTCCACTTT.